This is a list of T cell receptor beta chains from one sample in a study of cytomegalovirus exposure and HLA in healthy donors. Method: immunoSEQ multiplex PCR; TCRdb's copy keeps in-frame clones and lacks some. This table holds fewer than 150,000 clones, less than 75% found once. Sequencing was carried out using PBMCs. These receptors were taken from a middle-aged woman in good health and CMV-seronegative. CDR3s include the opening cysteine and the closing phenylalanine or tryptophan. Fields, in order: D gene, V gene, J gene, clone size, CDR3 protein, CDR3 DNA. D genes are given only for firm matches. Clone size is given for some rows only: seen once, a few or many times, or a class if the clone is expanded.

d_call: -; v_call: TRBV2; j_call: TRBJ1-5; clone_size: -; cdr3_aa: CASSSGDQPQHF; cdr3_nt: TGTGCCAGCAGTTCGGGTGATCAGCCCCAGCATTTT
d_call: -; v_call: TRBV4-1; j_call: TRBJ2-2; clone_size: -; cdr3_aa: CASRWRLVARGTGELFF; cdr3_nt: TGCGCCAGCAGATGGAGGTTGGTCGCACGGGGGACCGGGGAGCTGTTTTTT
d_call: -; v_call: TRBV5-4; j_call: TRBJ1-3; clone_size: few; cdr3_aa: CASSPGGNSGNTIYF; cdr3_nt: TGTGCCAGCAGCCCCGGAGGGAACTCTGGAAACACCATATATTTT
d_call: TRBD2; v_call: TRBV28; j_call: TRBJ2-7; clone_size: -; cdr3_aa: CASSATSGRSEQYF; cdr3_nt: TGTGCCAGCAGTGCGACTAGCGGGAGATCCGAGCAGTACTTC
d_call: TRBD2; v_call: TRBV27; j_call: TRBJ2-5; clone_size: -; cdr3_aa: CASSRTGTSSETQYF; cdr3_nt: TGTGCCAGCAGCCGGACCGGGACTAGCTCCGAGACCCAGTACTTC
d_call: TRBD2; v_call: TRBV6-5; j_call: TRBJ2-1; clone_size: -; cdr3_aa: CASSASGGAREQFF; cdr3_nt: TGTGCCAGCAGTGCTAGCGGGGGGGCTCGTGAGCAGTTCTTC
d_call: TRBD2; v_call: TRBV11-2; j_call: TRBJ2-1; clone_size: -; cdr3_aa: CASSLSLPGGPFYNEQFF; cdr3_nt: TGTGCCAGCAGCCTCTCTCTGCCGGGAGGGCCTTTCTACAATGAGCAGTTCTTC
d_call: -; v_call: TRBV19; j_call: TRBJ2-2; clone_size: -; cdr3_aa: CASSIQGAGGELFF; cdr3_nt: TGTGCCAGTAGTATCCAAGGGGCCGGCGGGGAGCTGTTTTTT
d_call: -; v_call: TRBV6-5; j_call: TRBJ2-7; clone_size: few; cdr3_aa: CASSQRLEVIYEQYF; cdr3_nt: TGTGCCAGCAGTCAACGGCTGGAGGTGATCTACGAGCAGTACTTC
d_call: -; v_call: TRBV9; j_call: TRBJ1-4; clone_size: -; cdr3_aa: CASSGRSGENEKLFF; cdr3_nt: TGTGCCAGCAGCGGTAGGTCAGGGGAGAATGAAAAACTGTTTTTT
d_call: TRBD1; v_call: TRBV6-4; j_call: TRBJ1-5; clone_size: -; cdr3_aa: CASTGTGKVSNQPQHF; cdr3_nt: TGTGCCAGTACCGGGACAGGGAAGGTCAGCAATCAGCCCCAGCATTTT
d_call: TRBD1; v_call: TRBV6-1; j_call: TRBJ1-5; clone_size: few; cdr3_aa: CASSEPGQGVRPQHF; cdr3_nt: TGTGCCAGCAGTGAACCGGGACAGGGTGTTCGGCCCCAGCATTTT
d_call: TRBD1; v_call: TRBV5-4; j_call: TRBJ2-2; clone_size: -; cdr3_aa: CASSTGDRSTGELFF; cdr3_nt: TGTGCCAGCAGCACGGGGGACAGGAGCACCGGGGAGCTGTTTTTT
d_call: TRBD1; v_call: TRBV7-7; j_call: TRBJ2-5; clone_size: -; cdr3_aa: CASSPGTGVGETQYF; cdr3_nt: TGTGCTAGCAGTCCCGGGACAGGGGTCGGAGAGACCCAGTACTTC
d_call: -; v_call: TRBV5-5; j_call: TRBJ1-5; clone_size: few; cdr3_aa: CASSLPGRTGQPQHF; cdr3_nt: TGTGCCAGCAGCCTGCCTGGGAGGACGGGTCAGCCCCAGCATTTT
d_call: TRBD1; v_call: TRBV30; j_call: TRBJ2-6; clone_size: -; cdr3_aa: CAWKRDRVVSGANVLTF; cdr3_nt: TGTGCCTGGAAGCGGGACAGGGTGGTCTCTGGGGCCAACGTCCTGACTTTC
d_call: -; v_call: TRBV5-5; j_call: TRBJ1-1; clone_size: -; cdr3_aa: CASNSGGGLTEAFF; cdr3_nt: TGTGCCAGCAACTCCGGCGGGGGGCTCACTGAAGCTTTCTTT
d_call: -; v_call: TRBV19; j_call: TRBJ1-3; clone_size: -; cdr3_aa: CASSKTRSLASGNTIYF; cdr3_nt: TGTGCCAGTAGCAAGACACGAAGTCTGGCCTCTGGAAACACCATATATTTT
d_call: TRBD2; v_call: TRBV7-2; j_call: TRBJ2-5; clone_size: -; cdr3_aa: CASSLTLAGAYQETQYF; cdr3_nt: TGTGCCAGCAGCTTAACACTAGCGGGGGCCTACCAAGAGACCCAGTACTTC
d_call: -; v_call: TRBV18; j_call: TRBJ2-1; clone_size: -; cdr3_aa: CASSPDSAPQVGQFF; cdr3_nt: TGTGCCAGCTCACCTGACAGCGCCCCCCAAGTGGGGCAGTTCTTC
d_call: -; v_call: TRBV28; j_call: TRBJ2-7; clone_size: -; cdr3_aa: CASSSTVRLEQYF; cdr3_nt: TGTGCCAGCAGCTCCACCGTGAGGCTTGAGCAGTACTTC
d_call: -; v_call: TRBV20-1; j_call: TRBJ2-7; clone_size: -; cdr3_aa: CSASGEEQYF; cdr3_nt: TGCAGTGCTAGTGGTGAGGAGCAGTACTTC
d_call: -; v_call: TRBV18; j_call: TRBJ1-3; clone_size: -; cdr3_aa: CASSPGSSRDTIYF; cdr3_nt: TGTGCCAGCTCACCAGGGTCGTCCAGGGACACCATATATTTT
d_call: TRBD1; v_call: TRBV9; j_call: TRBJ1-6; clone_size: -; cdr3_aa: CASSPRTGSSYNSPLHF; cdr3_nt: TGTGCCAGCAGCCCCCGGACAGGGAGCTCCTATAATTCACCCCTCCACTTT
d_call: TRBD2; v_call: TRBV2; j_call: TRBJ2-3; clone_size: once; cdr3_aa: CASSEALLAGVGTDTQYF; cdr3_nt: TGTGCCAGCAGTGAAGCGCTTCTGGCGGGAGTGGGGACAGATACGCAGTATTTT
d_call: TRBD1; v_call: TRBV30; j_call: TRBJ2-7; clone_size: -; cdr3_aa: CAGGTGIMYEQYF; cdr3_nt: TGTGCCGGAGGGACAGGGATAATGTACGAGCAGTACTTC
d_call: TRBD1; v_call: TRBV7-9; j_call: TRBJ1-1; clone_size: few; cdr3_aa: CSSSSNRGGMNTEAFF; cdr3_nt: TGTTCCAGCAGCTCAAACAGGGGGGGAATGAACACTGAAGCTTTCTTT
d_call: -; v_call: TRBV6-6; j_call: TRBJ2-7; clone_size: -; cdr3_aa: CASSSQRLEQYF; cdr3_nt: TGTGCCAGCAGTTCCCAGCGTCTCGAGCAGTACTTC
d_call: TRBD2; v_call: TRBV19; j_call: TRBJ2-5; clone_size: -; cdr3_aa: CASSVTSVGGKTQYF; cdr3_nt: TGTGCCAGTAGTGTTACTAGCGTAGGAGGAAAGACCCAGTACTTC
d_call: -; v_call: TRBV19; j_call: TRBJ1-5; clone_size: -; cdr3_aa: CASGGGARNQPQHF; cdr3_nt: TGTGCCAGTGGGGGAGGGGCGCGCAATCAGCCCCAGCATTTT
d_call: -; v_call: TRBV4-1; j_call: TRBJ1-1; clone_size: few; cdr3_aa: CASSQDSLQPEEAFF; cdr3_nt: TGCGCCAGCAGCCAAGATTCGTTACAGCCGGAGGAGGCTTTCTTT
d_call: TRBD2; v_call: TRBV7-6; j_call: TRBJ2-1; clone_size: few; cdr3_aa: CASSGLAAIGGDEQFF; cdr3_nt: TGTGCCAGCAGCGGACTAGCGGCCATAGGGGGCGATGAGCAGTTCTTC
d_call: -; v_call: TRBV21-1; j_call: TRBJ2-1; clone_size: -; cdr3_aa: CASSKVKVSVLAGFYNEQFF; cdr3_nt: TGTGCCAGCAGCAAAGTTAAGGTCTCGGTCCTAGCGGGATTCTACAATGAGCAGTTCTTC
d_call: TRBD1; v_call: TRBV2; j_call: TRBJ1-5; clone_size: few; cdr3_aa: CASSDTGTGVGQPQHF; cdr3_nt: TGTGCCAGCAGTGATACCGGGACAGGGGTCGGTCAGCCCCAGCATTTT
d_call: TRBD1; v_call: TRBV4-2; j_call: TRBJ2-7; clone_size: -; cdr3_aa: CASSQGTGGSYEQYF; cdr3_nt: TGTGCCAGCAGCCAAGGGACAGGGGGCTCCTACGAGCAGTACTTC
d_call: -; v_call: TRBV28; j_call: TRBJ2-7; clone_size: -; cdr3_aa: CASTITIGYEQYF; cdr3_nt: TGTGCCAGCACTATTACTATTGGGTACGAGCAGTACTTC
d_call: -; v_call: TRBV9; j_call: TRBJ1-1; clone_size: -; cdr3_aa: CASSPGTLNTEAFF; cdr3_nt: TGTGCCAGCAGCCCCGGGACACTGAACACTGAAGCTTTCTTT
d_call: TRBD2; v_call: TRBV5-4; j_call: TRBJ2-1; clone_size: -; cdr3_aa: CASSIGLAGPYNEQFF; cdr3_nt: TGTGCCAGCAGCATCGGACTAGCGGGTCCTTACAATGAGCAGTTCTTC
d_call: -; v_call: TRBV27; j_call: TRBJ2-7; clone_size: -; cdr3_aa: CASSFAGTRGEQYF; cdr3_nt: TGTGCCAGCAGTTTTGCGGGAACGCGGGGCGAGCAGTACTTC
d_call: -; v_call: TRBV2; j_call: TRBJ2-1; clone_size: -; cdr3_aa: CASKVGYNEQFF; cdr3_nt: TGTGCCAGCAAAGTCGGCTACAATGAGCAGTTCTTC
d_call: TRBD1; v_call: TRBV5-4; j_call: TRBJ2-3; clone_size: -; cdr3_aa: CASSLGQGAITDTQYF; cdr3_nt: TGTGCCAGCAGCTTGGGGCAGGGGGCCATCACAGATACGCAGTATTTT
d_call: TRBD2; v_call: TRBV27; j_call: TRBJ2-7; clone_size: -; cdr3_aa: CASSLPPTSGRYEQYF; cdr3_nt: TGTGCCAGCAGTTTACCTCCGACTAGCGGGAGGTACGAGCAGTACTTC
d_call: TRBD2; v_call: TRBV5-1; j_call: TRBJ2-5; clone_size: few; cdr3_aa: CASSLNLAGEETQYF; cdr3_nt: TGCGCCAGCAGCTTGAATCTCGCGGGGGAAGAGACCCAGTACTTC
d_call: -; v_call: TRBV18; j_call: TRBJ1-4; clone_size: once; cdr3_aa: CASSPGTQEGEKLFF; cdr3_nt: TGTGCCAGCTCACCCGGGACACAGGAAGGGGAAAAACTGTTTTTT
d_call: TRBD1; v_call: TRBV19; j_call: TRBJ1-5; clone_size: -; cdr3_aa: CASGTDRNQPQHF; cdr3_nt: TGTGCCAGCGGGACAGATCGTAATCAGCCCCAGCATTTT
d_call: TRBD1; v_call: TRBV6-6; j_call: TRBJ1-4; clone_size: -; cdr3_aa: CASTPRGGDSNEKLFF; cdr3_nt: TGTGCCAGCACCCCCCGCGGAGGGGACAGTAATGAAAAACTGTTTTTT
d_call: TRBD1; v_call: TRBV5-5; j_call: TRBJ2-7; clone_size: -; cdr3_aa: CASSLVFQGATLYEQYF; cdr3_nt: TGTGCCAGCAGCTTGGTTTTTCAGGGGGCTACACTCTACGAGCAGTACTTC
d_call: TRBD1; v_call: TRBV4-2; j_call: TRBJ1-3; clone_size: -; cdr3_aa: CASSLGQASSGNTIYF; cdr3_nt: TGTGCCAGCAGCCTCGGACAGGCGAGCTCTGGAAACACCATATATTTT
d_call: -; v_call: TRBV4-3; j_call: TRBJ1-2; clone_size: -; cdr3_aa: CASSQAAGYGYTF; cdr3_nt: TGCGCCAGCAGCCAAGCTGCGGGCTATGGCTACACCTTC
d_call: TRBD1; v_call: TRBV11-2; j_call: TRBJ2-3; clone_size: -; cdr3_aa: CASSQGVGTDTQYF; cdr3_nt: TGTGCCAGCAGCCAGGGGGTGGGCACAGATACGCAGTATTTT
d_call: TRBD1; v_call: TRBV6-1; j_call: TRBJ1-1; clone_size: -; cdr3_aa: CASRIGQGDTEAFF; cdr3_nt: TGTGCCAGCAGGATCGGACAGGGGGACACTGAAGCTTTCTTT